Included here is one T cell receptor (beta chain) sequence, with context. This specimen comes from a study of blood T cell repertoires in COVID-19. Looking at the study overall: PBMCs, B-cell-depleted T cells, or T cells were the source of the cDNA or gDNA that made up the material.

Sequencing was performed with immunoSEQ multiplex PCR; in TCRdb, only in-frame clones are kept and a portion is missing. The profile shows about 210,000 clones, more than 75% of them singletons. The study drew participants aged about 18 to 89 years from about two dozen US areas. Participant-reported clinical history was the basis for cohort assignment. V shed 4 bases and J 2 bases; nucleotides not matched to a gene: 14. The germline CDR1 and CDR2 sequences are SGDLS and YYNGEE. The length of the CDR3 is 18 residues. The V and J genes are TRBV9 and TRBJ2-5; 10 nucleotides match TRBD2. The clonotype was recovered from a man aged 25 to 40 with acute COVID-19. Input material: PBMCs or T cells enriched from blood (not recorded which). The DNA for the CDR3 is TGTGCCAGCAGCCCCGGGGCACTAGCGGGGACCCCACAAGAGACCCAGTACTTC. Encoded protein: CASSPGALAGTPQETQYF. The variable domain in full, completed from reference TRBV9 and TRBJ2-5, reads DSGVTQTPKHLITATGQRVTLRCSPRSGDLSVYWYQQSLDQGLQFLIQYYNGEERAKGNILERFSAQQFPDLHSELNLSSLELGDSALYFCASSPGALAGTPQETQYFGPGTRLLVL.